The next 17 T cell receptor beta chains were all read from a single sample in a study of lung T cells in sarcoidosis with Löfgren's syndrome listed by TCRdb under 2017. Instrument on record: Illumina MiSeq. The public reads were reprocessed in TCRdb via fastp at Q25 and MiXCR, keeping in-frame beta chains. Every CDR3 protein is listed once, alongside the most common genes and DNA of its rows. Across this sample there are approximately 2,300 distinct CDR3 sequences, with 20% to 25% seen only once. Of the sample, 11% is held by the ten largest clones. Sample: CD4+ T cells from bronchoalveolar lavage. The receptors here all came from a human donor with sarcoidosis (Löfgren's syndrome or another form), or a control subject (not recorded which).

This clonotype was observed a few times. This could be a read error, since a much larger clone is one nucleotide away. The chain joins TRBV29-1 to TRBJ1-1, with no clear D. Germline CDR1 SQVTM, CDR2 ANQGSEA. CDR3 length: 12 amino acids. V was clipped by 6 bases and J by 1 base, with 9 bases between them. CDR3 DNA: TGCAGCGTCGAGACGGGGAACACTGAAGCTTTCTTT. It translates to CSVETGNTEAFF.

A word on this clonotype: This may come from a read error, since a much larger clone is one base off. The chain links TRBV2 to TRBJ2-3; D remains unclear. With 1 base removed from V and 5 bases from J, the gap between germline ends came to 7 bases. This CDR3 has 13 amino acids. From germline, CDR1 is SNHLY and CDR2 FYNNEI. The CDR3 DNA reads TGTGCCAGCAGTGAAGACTCGAGAGATACGCAGTATTTT. This encodes CASSEDSRDTQYF.

There are many counts of this clonotype. The chain couples TRBV18 to TRBJ2-7; no reliable D call. Germline-derived CDR1 and CDR2 are KGHSH and LQKENI. CDR3 length: 13 amino acids. Trimming took 6 bases from V and 3 from J, leaving 12 bases between them. In DNA form, the CDR3 reads TGTGCCAGCTCTCCTCAGCAAGGCTACGAGCAGTACTTC. Translation gives CASSPQQGYEQYF.

This clonotype is termed large. This chain uses TRBV4-1 with TRBJ2-1; D not certain. The CDR3 length is 15 residues. The V end was cut by 0 bases, the J end by 4 bases, with 10 bases between. The germline CDR1 and CDR2 sequences are MGHRA and YSYEKL. CDR3 loop: CASSQDPGSYNEQFF. CDR3 bases: TGCGCCAGCAGCCAAGATCCGGGCAGTTACAATGAGCAGTTCTTC.

This clonotype was seen ten or more times. The genes are TRBV12-5 and TRBJ1-3; no clear D. The CDR3 is 15 amino acids. Germline V gives CDR1 LGHNT, CDR2 FRNRAP. V lost 5 bases to trimming and J lost 0 bases, with 11 bases between them. CDR3 nucleotides: TGTGCTAGTGGTCCACTTCAGAGCTCTGGAAACACCATATATTTT. Encoded protein: CASGPLQSSGNTIYF.

The chain joins TRBV20-1 to TRBJ2-7, with 10 bases that match TRBD1. The CDR3 consists of 12 residues. V trimming: 6 bases; J trimming: 9 bases; junction bases outside the gene matches: 8. The germline gives CDR1 DFQATT, CDR2 SNEGSKA (reference sequence). The CDR3 DNA is TGCAGTGCGATAGGACAGGGGGTGGTGCAGTACTTC. Its translation is CSAIGQGVVQYF.

With regard to this clonotype: Germline and junction disagree at one end, which may indicate a read error. This chain connects TRBV18 to TRBJ1-5; D remains ambiguous. The germline gives CDR1 KGHSH, CDR2 LQKENI. The CDR3 length is 14 residues. The DNA of the CDR3 is TGCGCCAGCACACCAGAATACCTCAATCAGCCCCAGCATTTT. Amino acid sequence: CASTPEYLNQPQHF.

Relative to its sample, this clonotype is large. V is TRBV20-1 and J is TRBJ1-3, with 8 bases matching TRBD1. The CDR3 is 17 residues long. CDR1 and CDR2 from the germline V gene are DFQATT and SNEGSKA (reference sequence). The V gene end was trimmed by 0 bases and the J gene end by 0 bases; junction bases not matched to a gene: 7. The CDR3 loop reads CSARDRTGLLSGNTIYF. As DNA, the CDR3 is TGCAGTGCTAGAGACCGGACAGGGCTCCTCTCTGGAAACACCATATATTTT.

The sample holds many counts of this clonotype. J is TRBJ2-1 and V is TRBV7-3, with 7 bases matching TRBD2. The CDR3 has 19 amino acids. The germline V gene has CDR1 SGHTA and CDR2 FQGTGA. Unmatched junction bases numbered 21, after V lost 4 bases and J lost 6 bases. For the CDR3, the DNA is TGTGCCAGCAGCTCCTCCCCTATCCGGTTAGCGGGTAAAGGCAATGAGCAGTTCTTC. Its protein product is CASSSSPIRLAGKGNEQFF.

About this clonotype: At one boundary the junction diverges from the germline segment, which might be a read error. The V call is TRBV7-6, the J call TRBJ2-5; tentatively, D is TRBD1 or TRBD2 (5 bases each). The germline V gene encodes CDR1 SGHVS and CDR2 FNYEAQ. This CDR3 region has 15 residues. This CDR3 is CASSLSGHGVDTQNF. The CDR3 nucleotides read TGTGCCAGCAGCTTAAGCGGACACGGGGTGGATACCCAGAACTTC.

This clonotype ranks as medium-sized (0.01 to 0.1%). The DNA of the CDR3 is TGTGCCAGCAGCTCCGGACTAGCGGGGACGACCCAGTACTTC. It yields the protein CASSSGLAGTTQYF. The chain recombines TRBV7-6 with TRBJ2-5; 12 bases are a match to TRBD2. The CDR3 loop spans 14 amino acids. V shed 4 bases and J 7 bases; nucleotides not matched to a gene: 4. In germline, CDR1 is SGHVS, CDR2 FNYEAQ.

Regarding this clonotype: A much larger clonotype is one base distant, so this may be a read error. DNA of the CDR3: TGTGTCAGCAGTTACGGGGGGGGCTATGGCTACACCTTC. It specifies CVSSYGGGYGYTF. The V call is TRBV28, the J call TRBJ1-2; a possible D gene is TRBD1 (5 bases). The germline gives CDR1 MDHEN, CDR2 SYDVKM. The CDR3 loop spans 13 amino acids.

This clonotype is labeled as large. The rearrangement uses TRBV7-9 and TRBJ2-7; D tentatively fits TRBD1 or TRBD2 (5 bases each). The V end was cut by 2 bases, the J end by 6 bases, with 11 bases between. The CDR3 consists of 13 residues. The germline CDR1 and CDR2 sequences are SEHNR and FQNEAQ (reference sequence). CDR3 DNA: TGTGCCAGCAGCTTACAGGGAGTCGTCGAGCAGTACTTC. Amino acids: CASSLQGVVEQYF.

Details on this clonotype: Germline and junction disagree at one end, which may indicate a read error. The genes are TRBV20-1 and TRBJ2-1; 7 nucleotides match TRBD2. Germline V gene lookup returns CDR1 DFQATT and CDR2 SNEGSKA (reference sequence). This CDR3 comprises 15 residues. The CDR3 nucleotides read TGCAGTGCTAGAGTGGCGGCGGGAGTATACAATGAGCAATTCTTC. It specifies CSARVAAGVYNEQFF.

This clonotype is termed medium-sized. The rearrangement links TRBV11-2 to TRBJ2-5; a weak D match, TRBD1 (6 bases). CDR3 length: 13 residues. Germline CDR1 reads SGHAT; CDR2 reads FQNNGV. V dropped 2 bases and J dropped 6 bases, with 10 bases sitting between them. This chain's CDR3 is CASSLQQGQTQYF. The DNA for the CDR3 is TGTGCCAGCAGCTTACAGCAGGGGCAGACCCAGTACTTC.

This clonotype was seen many times. The V call is TRBV2, the J call TRBJ1-2; D call uncertain. Trimming took off 5 bases at V and 8 bases at J, with 15 bases between the two ends. CDR3 length equals 13 residues. The germline V gene has CDR1 SNHLY and CDR2 FYNNEI. CDR3 coding DNA: TGTGCCAGCAGTTTCCGGACCGAGAACGGCTACACCTTC. It yields the protein CASSFRTENGYTF.

Within the sample, this clonotype is medium-sized. The chain couples TRBV7-3 to TRBJ2-2; D is perhaps TRBD1 (5 bases). V lost 5 bases and J lost 2, with 9 bases in between. The CDR3 covers 14 residues. Germline CDR1 and CDR2: SGHTA and FQGTGA. The CDR3 protein is CASSRDRNTGELFF. The CDR3 DNA sequence: TGTGCCAGCAGCCGCGACAGAAACACCGGGGAGCTGTTTTTT.